This T cell receptor beta chain was obtained from a study of beta chain features in type 1 diabetes. Study findings and constraints: Among all four CD4+ subsets, Type 1 diabetes patients had TCRB CDR3s that were moderately but significantly shorter. A definitive answer on HLA type influencing TCRB rearrangement was not reached here.

The CDR3 length is 15 residues. The V gene lost 3 bases and the J gene lost 5 bases, with 16 bases spanning the gap. The germline CDR1 and CDR2 sequences are KGHSH and LQKENI. Reverse transcribing all isolated RNA meant expressed TCRB transcripts were sequenced. Sequencing used immunoSEQ multiplex PCR; TCRdb keeps in-frame clones, though not all of them. The table has around 260,000 clones, around 21% seen once. This clone has more than one count but fewer than ten. Its antigen is undetermined. Input material: naive CD4+ T cells from blood. The chain links TRBV18 to TRBJ1-1; D not resolved. This receptor was taken from a middle-aged woman with type 1 diabetes. The CDR3 DNA sequence: TGTGCCAGCTCACCTAGGCAAATTTCGGGAACTGAAGCTTTCTTT. Amino acid sequence: CASSPRQISGTEAFF.